These T cell receptor beta chains were read from a single sample in a study of blood T cell repertoires in COVID-19. Sequencing used immunoSEQ multiplex PCR; TCRdb keeps in-frame clones, though not all of them. The table lists about 160,000 clones, roughly 80% of them singletons, with around 2.2% in the top ten. The sequenced sample consisted of peripheral blood. These receptors all come from a man in his 70s with acute or convalescent COVID-19. Both conserved end residues are part of each CDR3. Fields, in order: V gene, J gene, D gene, clone size, CDR3 protein, CDR3 DNA. The D gene is left open where the match is weak. The size field is filled for only some rows; it gives once, few, many or a size class.

v_call: TRBV2; j_call: TRBJ1-5; d_call: TRBD1; clone_size: NA; cdr3_aa: CASSFQGALSNQPQHF; cdr3_nt: TGTGCCAGCAGTTTCCAGGGGGCGCTGAGCAATCAGCCCCAGCATTTT
v_call: TRBV27; j_call: TRBJ2-1; d_call: NA; clone_size: NA; cdr3_aa: CASSLSGVNEQFF; cdr3_nt: TGTGCCAGCAGTTTATCAGGAGTCAATGAGCAGTTCTTC
v_call: TRBV19; j_call: TRBJ2-2; d_call: TRBD2; clone_size: NA; cdr3_aa: CASKRAGEIAGELFF; cdr3_nt: TGTGCCAGTAAGAGGGCGGGAGAGATAGCCGGGGAGCTGTTTTTT
v_call: TRBV5-4; j_call: TRBJ2-5; d_call: NA; clone_size: NA; cdr3_aa: CASSREETQYF; cdr3_nt: TGTGCCAGCAGCCGCGAAGAGACCCAGTACTTC
v_call: TRBV12-3/TRBV12-4; j_call: TRBJ2-2; d_call: TRBD2; clone_size: NA; cdr3_aa: CASSPERGRELFF; cdr3_nt: TGTGCCAGCAGCCCAGAGCGGGGCCGGGAGCTGTTTTTT
v_call: TRBV11-1; j_call: TRBJ2-5; d_call: TRBD2; clone_size: NA; cdr3_aa: CASSLEPAGVLTQYF; cdr3_nt: TGTGCCAGCAGCTTAGAACCAGCGGGAGTATTGACCCAGTACTTC
v_call: TRBV28; j_call: TRBJ2-7; d_call: TRBD1; clone_size: NA; cdr3_aa: CASSPGTGGAYEQYF; cdr3_nt: TGTGCCAGCAGCCCAGGGACAGGGGGCGCTTACGAGCAGTACTTC
v_call: TRBV19; j_call: TRBJ2-7; d_call: NA; clone_size: once; cdr3_aa: CASSIGPNRAYEQYF; cdr3_nt: TGTGCCAGTAGTATTGGCCCGAATCGGGCCTACGAGCAGTACTTC
v_call: TRBV5-1; j_call: TRBJ2-5; d_call: TRBD1; clone_size: NA; cdr3_aa: CASSLGGQQETQYF; cdr3_nt: TGCGCCAGCAGCTTGGGGGGACAGCAAGAGACCCAGTACTTC
v_call: TRBV19; j_call: TRBJ2-5; d_call: NA; clone_size: NA; cdr3_aa: CASSAILALEETQYF; cdr3_nt: TGTGCCAGTAGTGCAATACTAGCCTTGGAAGAGACCCAGTACTTC
v_call: TRBV25-1; j_call: TRBJ1-5; d_call: NA; clone_size: NA; cdr3_aa: CASSVTGKDQPQHF; cdr3_nt: TGTGCCAGCAGTGTAACAGGGAAGGATCAGCCCCAGCATTTT
v_call: TRBV6-2/TRBV6-3; j_call: TRBJ1-5; d_call: NA; clone_size: NA; cdr3_aa: CASSSGGSGNQPQHF; cdr3_nt: TGTGCCAGCAGTTCGGGGGGGAGTGGCAATCAGCCCCAGCATTTT
v_call: TRBV18; j_call: TRBJ2-2; d_call: NA; clone_size: NA; cdr3_aa: CASSPSLGGLFF; cdr3_nt: TGTGCCAGCTCACCCTCCTTAGGGGGGCTGTTTTTT
v_call: TRBV5-1; j_call: TRBJ1-1; d_call: NA; clone_size: NA; cdr3_aa: CASSFGKSTEAFF; cdr3_nt: TGCGCCAGCAGCTTCGGGAAGTCCACTGAAGCTTTCTTT
v_call: TRBV10-2; j_call: TRBJ2-7; d_call: NA; clone_size: NA; cdr3_aa: CASRKGPEGYEQYF; cdr3_nt: TGCGCCAGCAGGAAGGGCCCCGAGGGTTACGAGCAGTACTTC
v_call: TRBV5-1; j_call: TRBJ1-6; d_call: TRBD1; clone_size: once; cdr3_aa: CASSRDRGSVGYNSPLHF; cdr3_nt: TGCGCCAGCAGCCGGGACAGGGGGTCTGTTGGCTATAATTCACCCCTCCACTTT
v_call: TRBV5-1; j_call: TRBJ2-6; d_call: TRBD1; clone_size: NA; cdr3_aa: CASSVGQGSSGANVLTF; cdr3_nt: TGCGCCAGCAGCGTGGGACAGGGCTCCTCTGGGGCCAACGTCCTGACTTTC
v_call: TRBV20-1; j_call: TRBJ1-2; d_call: NA; clone_size: NA; cdr3_aa: CSASSPNYGYTF; cdr3_nt: TGCAGTGCTAGTAGCCCCAACTATGGCTACACCTTC
v_call: TRBV5-5; j_call: TRBJ2-1; d_call: NA; clone_size: NA; cdr3_aa: CASSLVARLNEQFF; cdr3_nt: TGTGCCAGCAGCTTAGTAGCGCGACTCAATGAGCAGTTCTTC
v_call: TRBV2; j_call: TRBJ1-4; d_call: TRBD1; clone_size: NA; cdr3_aa: CASTGQGGSANEKLFF; cdr3_nt: TGTGCCAGCACGGGACAGGGGGGGTCGGCTAATGAAAAACTGTTTTTT
v_call: TRBV7-9; j_call: TRBJ2-7; d_call: TRBD2; clone_size: once; cdr3_aa: CASLPPGGPVYEQYF; cdr3_nt: TGTGCCAGCCTGCCCCCGGGAGGGCCGGTTTACGAGCAGTACTTC
v_call: TRBV18; j_call: TRBJ1-1; d_call: NA; clone_size: NA; cdr3_aa: CASSPDDSGAFF; cdr3_nt: TGTGCCAGCTCACCAGACGACAGCGGGGCTTTCTTT
v_call: TRBV6-5; j_call: TRBJ2-7; d_call: NA; clone_size: once; cdr3_aa: CASSYGGGEQYF; cdr3_nt: TGTGCCAGCAGTTACGGGGGCGGCGAGCAGTACTTC
v_call: TRBV7-9; j_call: TRBJ1-4; d_call: TRBD1; clone_size: NA; cdr3_aa: CASSLPGQGNEKLFF; cdr3_nt: TGTGCCAGCAGCTTACCGGGACAGGGGAATGAAAAACTGTTTTTT
v_call: TRBV7-9; j_call: TRBJ1-2; d_call: NA; clone_size: NA; cdr3_aa: CASSSRTDLYGYTF; cdr3_nt: TGTGCCAGCAGCTCCCGCACAGACCTCTATGGCTACACCTTC
v_call: TRBV19; j_call: TRBJ1-1; d_call: NA; clone_size: NA; cdr3_aa: CASIQTHQTRMNTEAFF; cdr3_nt: TGTGCCAGTATCCAGACCCACCAGACTAGGATGAACACTGAAGCTTTCTTT
v_call: TRBV12-3/TRBV12-4; j_call: TRBJ2-5; d_call: NA; clone_size: NA; cdr3_aa: CASSFGGQETQYF; cdr3_nt: TGTGCCAGCAGTTTCGGAGGCCAAGAGACCCAGTACTTC
v_call: TRBV27; j_call: TRBJ2-7; d_call: NA; clone_size: NA; cdr3_aa: CASSSYRNYEQYF; cdr3_nt: TGTGCCAGCAGTTCGTACAGGAACTACGAGCAGTACTTC